This TCR beta chain was identified during a study of cytomegalovirus exposure and HLA in healthy donors. In this sample, this clone turned up a few times. Germline assignment: CDR1 MNHEY and CDR2 SMNVEV (reference sequence). After removal of 6 bases from V and 5 bases from J, the junction contained 12 bases not matched to a gene. This CDR3 has 16 residues. PCR employed 60 Vbeta and 13 Jbeta primers. TCRdb's copy holds only in-frame clones and misses some; the assay was immunoSEQ multiplex PCR. The table includes approximately 110,000 clones, roughly 85% detected once. The TCR sequence derives from a woman in her thirties or forties in good health and CMV-seronegative. Sequencing used PBMCs. The V gene is TRBV27, the J gene TRBJ2-5; 10 bases map to TRBD1. The CDR3 nucleotides are TGTGCCAGCAGCTACGGGACAGGGGTTGGGGAGGAGACCCAGTACTTC. Translated, it gives CASSYGTGVGEETQYF.